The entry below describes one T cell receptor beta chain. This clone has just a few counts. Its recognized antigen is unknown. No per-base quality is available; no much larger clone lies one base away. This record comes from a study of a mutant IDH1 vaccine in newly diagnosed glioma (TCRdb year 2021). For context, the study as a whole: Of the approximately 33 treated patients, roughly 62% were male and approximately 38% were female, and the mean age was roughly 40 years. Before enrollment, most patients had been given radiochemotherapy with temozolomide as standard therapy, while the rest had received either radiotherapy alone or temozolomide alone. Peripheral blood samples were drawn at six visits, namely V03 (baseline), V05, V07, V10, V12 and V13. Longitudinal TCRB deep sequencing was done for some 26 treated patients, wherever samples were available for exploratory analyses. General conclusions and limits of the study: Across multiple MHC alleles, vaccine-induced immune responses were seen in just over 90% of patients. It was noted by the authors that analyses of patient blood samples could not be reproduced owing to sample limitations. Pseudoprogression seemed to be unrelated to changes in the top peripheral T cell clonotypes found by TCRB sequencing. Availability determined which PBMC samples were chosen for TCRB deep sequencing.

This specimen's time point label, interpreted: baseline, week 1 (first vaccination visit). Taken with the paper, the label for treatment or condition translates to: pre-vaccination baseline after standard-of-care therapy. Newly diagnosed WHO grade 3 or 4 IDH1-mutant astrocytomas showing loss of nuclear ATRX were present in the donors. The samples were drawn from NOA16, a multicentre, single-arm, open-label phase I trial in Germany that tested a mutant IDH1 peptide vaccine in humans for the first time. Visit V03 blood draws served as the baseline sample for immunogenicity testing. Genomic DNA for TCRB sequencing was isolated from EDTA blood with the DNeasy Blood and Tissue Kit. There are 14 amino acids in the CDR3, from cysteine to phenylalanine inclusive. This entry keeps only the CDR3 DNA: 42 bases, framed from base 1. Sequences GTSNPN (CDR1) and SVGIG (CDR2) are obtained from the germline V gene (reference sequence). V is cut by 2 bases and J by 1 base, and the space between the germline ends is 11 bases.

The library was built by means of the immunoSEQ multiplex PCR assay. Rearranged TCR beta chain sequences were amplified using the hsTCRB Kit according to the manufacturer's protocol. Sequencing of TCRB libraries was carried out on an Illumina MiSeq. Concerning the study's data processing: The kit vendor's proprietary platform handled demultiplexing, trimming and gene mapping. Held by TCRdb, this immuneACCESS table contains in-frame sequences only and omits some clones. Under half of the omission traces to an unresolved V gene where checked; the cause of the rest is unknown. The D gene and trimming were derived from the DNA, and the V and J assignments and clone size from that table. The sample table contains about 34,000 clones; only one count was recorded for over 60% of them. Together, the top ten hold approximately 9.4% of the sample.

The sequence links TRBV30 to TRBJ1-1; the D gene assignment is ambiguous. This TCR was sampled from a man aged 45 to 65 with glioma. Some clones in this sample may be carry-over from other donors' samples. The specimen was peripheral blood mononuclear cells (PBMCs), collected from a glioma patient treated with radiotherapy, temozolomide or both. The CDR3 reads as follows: CAWSLMAGNTEAFF. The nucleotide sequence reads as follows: TGTGCCTGGAGTCTCATGGCGGGGAACACTGAAGCTTTCTTT.